What follows is one T cell receptor beta chain and its context. This clonotype was detected ten times or more. Its cognate antigen has yet to be identified. Per-base qualities were not stored, and no clone one base away is much larger. The junction shows trimming of 4 bases on V and 4 bases on J, plus 8 bases between the germline ends. CDR1 and CDR2 were assigned from the germline V gene as LGHNA and YNFKEQ. The CDR3 spans 12 residues, from the cysteine through the phenylalanine. The CDR3 DNA has 36 bases and is translated from base 1. These data are taken from a study of neurological immune-mediated disorders (dated by TCRdb to the late 2010s). With respect to the entire study: Of the approximately 34 multiple sclerosis patients, around 30 had relapsing-remitting MS and 3 had secondary progressive MS. Using UMI-based sequencing, the study compared peripheral blood TCR-beta repertoires from patients with HTLV-I-associated myelopathy (HAM/TSP), patients with multiple sclerosis, and healthy controls. Alongside PBMC samples, the set of 106 TCR-beta libraries contained longitudinal samples, technical triplicates, and paired CD4+ and CD8+ T-cell subsets that had been sorted. Longitudinal HAM/TSP and healthy donors were sampled at 3 time-points each (about 3-40 month intervals). The cohort included some 70 subjects: about 15 with HAM/TSP, around 34 with multiple sclerosis, and around 20 healthy controls. Findings and caveats that apply to the study as a whole: The MS cluster showed no association with clinical or MRI features, and the authors stated that larger cohorts are needed. TCR clonal expansion was greatest in HAM/TSP patients and smallest in MS patients, who ranked below even healthy controls. In a phylogenetic analysis, the repertoires of 18 out of 34 MS patients fell into a single cluster of related CDR3 sequences, pointing to a possible signature at the repertoire level. Expanded clones from different subjects shared no identical CDR3 amino acid sequences, which suggests that TCR-beta repertoires were private in all groups.

cDNA was synthesized by template-switch 5'RACE using a primer with a 10-nucleotide random unique molecular identifier that tagged each TCR transcript. Over 180 million TCR-beta sequences, covering 15-18 subjects, were produced in each sequencing run. The RNeasy kit was used for extraction of total RNA. The KAPA Real-time Library Amplification kit was used to amplify TCR-beta VDJ regions with primers for the TCR constant region and the 5'RACE anchor. A first PCR added sample indexes and Illumina adaptors, after which a second PCR increased the library yield. After Ampure bead purification, the roughly 650 bp TCR product was size-selected on a 2% E-gel SizeSelection system. Before pooling, libraries had their quality checked on a Bioanalyzer, their concentration measured with Qubit, and their quantity determined with the Kapa Library Quantification kit. An Illumina HiSeq 2500 was used to sequence the libraries paired-end at 2 x 150 bp. To increase sequence diversity, roughly 24-30% phiX was spiked into each library pool. In the original analysis: Quality-filtered reads were processed with the UMI-based MiGEC pipeline, and over 90% of raw TCR sequences were removed by the MiGEC pipeline during error correction. VDJ genes were aligned to IMGT germline references, and each clonotype was defined by a unique CDR3 amino acid sequence together with V-J genes. Clonal expansion, Shannon diversity and CDR3 relatedness were evaluated with VDJtools (CalcPairwiseDistances, ClusterSamples), while phylogenetic trees were built in CLCbio workbench. A clone was classed as expanded if it had 8 or more unique UMIs, a cutoff based on coefficient-of-variation modelling across technical triplicates. TCRdb reanalyzed the raw reads on its own, using fastp at Q25 for trimming and MiXCR for clone calling, and kept in-frame beta chains. Each CDR3 protein gets just one entry, which takes the most common genes and DNA from the rows behind it. These V and J calls derive from TCRdb rather than the authors' analysis. A total of 84,000 or so distinct CDR3 sequences appear in this sample, approximately 4.6% of them only once. The ten most abundant clones make up around 5.8% of the sample.

Read against the paper, the sample's time point label means: longitudinal time-point 3. Libraries from unsorted PBMCs were made from 2 million PBMCs kept in RNAlater at -80 degrees C until RNA extraction. Multiple sclerosis patients were enrolled in a US clinical protocol evaluating disease progression by magnetic resonance imaging. Peripheral blood was subjected to Ficoll-Hypaque density gradient centrifugation to isolate PBMCs, which were then cryopreserved in liquid nitrogen. The sequence was collected from an older woman with multiple sclerosis. In this chain, TRBV4-2 is recombined with TRBJ2-7; the D gene cannot be resolved beyond TRBD1 or TRBD2, each matching 5 bases. The sequencing input was PBMCs. The DNA sequence reads TGTGCCAGCAGCCCCTGGGGGTACGAGCAGTACTTC. It translates as CASSPWGYEQYF.